This entry lists 21 T cell receptor beta chains sequenced from one sample in a study of cytomegalovirus exposure and HLA in healthy donors. Primers: 60 Vbeta forward and 13 Jbeta reverse. The assay was immunoSEQ multiplex PCR, and TCRdb's table has in-frame clones only and misses some. The sample consists of tens of thousands of clones, more than 55% of them appearing once. Sequencing was done on a sample of PBMCs. The receptors were sampled from a woman younger than 45 in good health and CMV-seropositive.

In its sample, this clone was seen once. The chain joins TRBV19 to TRBJ1-1; 7 bases line up with TRBD1. V was clipped by 2 bases and J by 5 bases; unmatched bases: 8. CDR1 LNHDA and CDR2 SQIVND come from the germline V gene (reference sequence). CDR3 length: 15 residues. The CDR3 reads CASSILLQGGTEAFF. The CDR3 region has the DNA TGTGCCAGTAGTATACTGCTCCAGGGGGGAACTGAAGCTTTCTTT.

This chain uses TRBV27 with TRBJ2-7; perhaps TRBD1 as D (5 bases). CDR1 is MNHEY and CDR2 is SMNVEV in the germline V gene (reference sequence). This CDR3 is built from 17 residues. Trimming pared 4 bases from V and 2 bases from J, leaving 21 bases between. As DNA, the CDR3 is TGTGCCAGCAGTTGGACACCGTTTCTGGTTCCGACCTACGAGCAGTACTTC. Protein product: CASSWTPFLVPTYEQYF.

This clone showed up just a few times. The J gene is TRBJ2-3, the V gene TRBV4-1; 7 bases line up with TRBD2. There are 15 residues in the CDR3. CDR1 is MGHRA, CDR2 YSYEKL, per germline. The junction had 5 bases not matched to a gene; V was cut back by 2 bases and J by 3 bases. The CDR3 sequence is CASSQFSGATDTQYF. DNA of the CDR3: TGCGCCAGCAGCCAATTCAGCGGGGCAACAGATACGCAGTATTTT.

Note on this clone: Other DNA variants within this sample encode the same CDR3. This chain joins TRBV14 and TRBJ1-1; no clear D gene. This CDR3 has 14 residues. Germline CDR1 reads SGHDN; CDR2 reads FVKESK. V was trimmed by 4 bases and J by 0 bases, leaving 9 bases between them. CDR3: CASSRAGMNTEAFF. The CDR3, as DNA: TGTGCCAGCAGCCGGGCAGGAATGAACACTGAAGCTTTCTTT.

In its sample, this clone was seen a few times. V and J are TRBV19 and TRBJ1-1; 7 positions agree with TRBD1. The CDR3 is 15 residues long. V lost 7 bases and J lost 5; bases outside the gene matches: 13. Germline lookup yields CDR1 LNHDA and CDR2 SQIVND (reference sequence). The CDR3 sequence: CASNTNRGSGTEAFF. The CDR3 DNA sequence: TGTGCCAGTAACACAAACAGGGGATCGGGAACTGAAGCTTTCTTT.

This sequence joins TRBV7-2 and TRBJ1-3; no reliable D call. This CDR3 region has 14 residues. Germline CDR1 SGHTA, CDR2 FQGNSA. The ends were cut back, 7 bases at V and 0 bases at J, with 10 bases in the middle. DNA for the CDR3: TGTGCCAGCACCTTCGGGAGCTCTGGAAACACCATATATTTT. This translates into CASTFGSSGNTIYF.

The CDR3 DNA reads TGTGCCAGTACTAAAGGACAGGGAGCCGAAAAACTGTTTTTT. The encoded protein is CASTKGQGAEKLFF. The V call is TRBV19, the J call TRBJ1-4; TRBD1 aligns across 8 bases. The germline V gene has CDR1 LNHDA and CDR2 SQIVND (reference sequence). CDR3 size: 14 residues. Trimming cost V 7 bases and J 8 bases; bases outside gene matches: 9. Complete variable domain (other parts from reference TRBV19 and TRBJ1-4): DGGITQSPKYLFRKEGQNVTLSCEQNLNHDAMYWYRQDPGQGLRLIYYSQIVNDFQKGDIAEGYSVSREKKESFPLTVTSAQKNPTAFYLCASTKGQGAEKLFFGSGTQLSVL.

The V gene is TRBV7-2, the J gene TRBJ2-5; 8 bases map to TRBD1. V was pared by 3 bases and J by 5 bases, with 2 bases of the junction left unmatched. Germline loops: CDR1 SGHTA, CDR2 FQGNSA. This CDR3 is built from 13 residues. This CDR3 is CASSLNRGETQYF. The CDR3, as DNA: TGTGCCAGCAGCTTGAACAGGGGGGAGACCCAGTACTTC.

This clone was counted only a few times. The rearrangement joins TRBV5-4 to TRBJ1-2, with TRBD1 as a possible D gene (5 bases). Trimming removed 3 bases from V and 1 base from J, with 13 bases in between. This CDR3 has 15 residues. Per the germline V gene, CDR1 is SGHNT and CDR2 is YYREEE (reference sequence). CDR3 nucleotides: TGTGCCAGCAGCTACACCGACAGATTTAACTATGGCTACACCTTC. Translating gives CASSYTDRFNYGYTF.

Remarks on this clone: One end of the junction varies from germline; a read error may be responsible. This chain's CDR3 is CASSQDVTGELLF. CDR3 sequence (DNA): TGCGCCAGCAGCCAAGATGTGACCGGGGAGCTGCTTTTT. This chain joins TRBV4-1 and TRBJ2-2, with D tentatively TRBD2 (5 bases). This CDR3 has 13 residues. CDR1 is MGHRA and CDR2 is YSYEKL in the germline V gene.

A single count supports this clone. V is TRBV7-9 and J is TRBJ2-1; D may be TRBD2 (5 bases). Trimming took off 0 bases at V and 3 bases at J, with 15 bases between the two ends. Germline V gene data show CDR1 as SEHNR and CDR2 as FQNEAQ (reference sequence). The CDR3 spans 17 residues. CDR3 in DNA: TGTGCCAGCAGCTTAGCGCTCGGGAAGTTGGGCTACAATGAGCAGTTCTTC. It encodes CASSLALGKLGYNEQFF.

This rearrangement joins TRBV10-1 to TRBJ1-6, with a possible D match to TRBD1 (5 bases). The germline V and J ends were trimmed by 4 bases and 8 bases, with 12 bases remaining between them. The CDR3 runs 14 residues. The germline gives CDR1 WNHNN, CDR2 SYGVQD (reference sequence). CDR3 in amino acids: CASSATVGHSPLHF. The CDR3 DNA follows: TGCGCCAGCAGTGCGACAGTGGGTCATTCACCCCTCCACTTT.

This clone showed up just a few times. V gene TRBV4-3 combines with J gene TRBJ2-7; TRBD2 agrees at 10 bases. The trim removed 2 bases at V and 0 bases at J, leaving 7 bases unmatched. This CDR3 spans 17 amino acids. Germline V gene data show CDR1 as LGHNA and CDR2 as YSLEER. The CDR3 loop reads CASSQSSGGASSYEQYF. CDR3 bases: TGCGCCAGCAGCCAATCTAGCGGGGGTGCGTCCTCCTACGAGCAGTACTTC.

This chain joins TRBV19 and TRBJ2-1, with 7 bases matching TRBD2. J was trimmed by 9 bases and V by 5 bases; bases with no gene match: 1. Germline lookup yields CDR1 LNHDA and CDR2 SQIVND (reference sequence). The CDR3 totals 11 residues. CDR3: CASSERGEQFF. As DNA, the CDR3 is TGTGCCAGTAGTGAGCGGGGTGAGCAGTTCTTC. Supplemented by reference TRBV19 and TRBJ2-1, the full variable domain reads DGGITQSPKYLFRKEGQNVTLSCEQNLNHDAMYWYRQDPGQGLRLIYYSQIVNDFQKGDIAEGYSVSREKKESFPLTVTSAQKNPTAFYLCASSERGEQFFGPGTRLTVL.

This clone was detected a few times. V usage is TRBV6-1 and J usage is TRBJ1-5, with a tentative D call TRBD1 (5 bases). The CDR3 is 16 residues long. The germline gives CDR1 MNHNS, CDR2 SASEGT. V gave up 4 bases and J gave up 7 bases, with 20 bases separating them. The CDR3 loop reads CASSVHSGPLGQPQHF. The CDR3 DNA reads as TGTGCCAGCAGTGTTCATTCAGGGCCTCTAGGGCAGCCCCAGCATTTT.

The chain joins TRBV6-1 to TRBJ1-3; the match to TRBD1 covers 9 bases. This CDR3 is 15 amino acids long. Per germline, CDR1 MNHNS and CDR2 SASEGT. J was trimmed by 3 bases and V by 4 bases; bases with no gene match: 4. CDR3 DNA: TGTGCCAGCAGTGTACAGGGGGCAAGTGGAAACACCATATATTTT. Its protein is CASSVQGASGNTIYF.

The CDR3 bases are TGTGCCAGCTCACCAATAAAAGCGGGGGGGTTTCTTGATGAGCAGTTCTTC. This codes for CASSPIKAGGFLDEQFF. The J gene is TRBJ2-1, the V gene TRBV18; 10 positions match TRBD2. This CDR3 is 17 amino acids long. Per the germline V gene, CDR1 is KGHSH and CDR2 is LQKENI. Germline trimming cut 2 bases from V and 8 bases from J; bases unmatched to any gene: 12.

This clone was seen more than once but under ten times. The chain joins TRBV7-8 to TRBJ1-6; D perhaps matches TRBD1 (5 bases). The germline V gene has CDR1 SGHVS and CDR2 FQNEAQ. V was clipped by 4 bases and J by 6 bases, with 10 bases between them. The CDR3 has 14 residues. The CDR3 sequence is CASSYRQPNSPLHF. The CDR3 DNA sequence: TGTGCCAGCAGCTACCGACAGCCTAATTCACCCCTCCACTTT. The variable domain in full, with the rest retrieved from reference TRBV7-8 and TRBJ1-6, is GAGVSQSPRYKVAKRGQDVALRCDPISGHVSLFWYQQALGQGPEFLTYFQNEAQLDKSGLPSDRFFAERPEGSVSTLKIQRTQQEDSAVYLCASSYRQPNSPLHFGNGTRLTVT.

The genes are TRBV30 and TRBJ1-2, with TRBD1 matching 12 bases. The CDR3 has 16 residues. J lost 4 bases, V lost 4 bases, and 10 bases had no gene match. The V gene's germline CDR1 is GTSNPN and CDR2 SVGIG (reference sequence). This CDR3 reads CAWTVGRDRGLYGYTF. Here the CDR3 DNA reads TGTGCCTGGACTGTAGGCAGGGACAGGGGGCTCTATGGCTACACCTTC. Full variable domain (rest looked up from reference TRBV30 and TRBJ1-2): SQTIHQWPATLVQPVGSPLSLECTVEGTSNPNLYWYRQAAGRGLQLLFYSVGIGQISSEVPQNLSASRPQDRQFILSSKKLLLSDSGFYLCAWTVGRDRGLYGYTFGSGTRLTVV.

This clone was observed a handful of times. The genes are TRBV5-6 and TRBJ2-2, with 7 bases fitting TRBD1. V was clipped by 2 bases and J by 5 bases; unmatched bases: 6. The CDR3 has 15 residues. Germline V CDR1 and CDR2: SGHDT, YYEEEE. The CDR3 region is CASSFRGYDTGELFF. CDR3 DNA: TGTGCCAGCAGCTTCAGGGGGTATGATACCGGGGAGCTGTTTTTT.

The V call is TRBV5-6, the J call TRBJ1-1; D is ambiguous. This CDR3 contains 14 residues. Germline values: CDR1 SGHDT, CDR2 YYEEEE. Trimming left V 2 bases short and J 0 bases short, with 8 bases between. The DNA for the CDR3 is TGTGCCAGCAGCTTACGAGGATTGAACACTGAAGCTTTCTTT. This sequence encodes CASSLRGLNTEAFF.